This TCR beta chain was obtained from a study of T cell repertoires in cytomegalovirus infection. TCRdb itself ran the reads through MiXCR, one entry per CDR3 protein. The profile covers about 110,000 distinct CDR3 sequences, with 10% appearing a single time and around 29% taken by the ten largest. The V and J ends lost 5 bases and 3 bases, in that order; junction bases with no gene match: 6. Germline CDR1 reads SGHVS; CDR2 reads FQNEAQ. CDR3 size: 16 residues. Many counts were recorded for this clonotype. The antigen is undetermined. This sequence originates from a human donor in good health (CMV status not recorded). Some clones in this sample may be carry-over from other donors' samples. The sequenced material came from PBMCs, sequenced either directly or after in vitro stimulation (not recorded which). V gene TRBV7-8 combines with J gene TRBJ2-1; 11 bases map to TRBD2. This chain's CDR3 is CASSVPTSGVYNEQFF. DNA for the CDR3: TGTGCCAGCAGCGTTCCGACTAGCGGGGTCTACAATGAGCAGTTCTTC. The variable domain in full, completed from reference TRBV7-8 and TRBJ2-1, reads GAGVSQSPRYKVAKRGQDVALRCDPISGHVSLFWYQQALGQGPEFLTYFQNEAQLDKSGLPSDRFFAERPEGSVSTLKIQRTQQEDSAVYLCASSVPTSGVYNEQFFGPGTRLTVL.